The 20 T cell receptor beta chains below all came from one sample that was sequenced in a study of beta chain features in type 1 diabetes. Study-wide results and caveats: When Type 1 diabetes patients were examined, their TCRB CDR3s proved moderately but significantly shorter in all four CD4+ subsets.

These receptors' antigens are unknown. The authors reverse transcribed all of the isolated RNA, so sequencing captured expressed TCRB transcripts. Produced via immunoSEQ multiplex PCR; TCRdb's table is partial and in-frame only. Here the sample spans about 250,000 clones, roughly a tenth being singletons. Source material: naive CD4+ T cells from blood. The source of these receptors is a man under 40 with type 1 diabetes.

This clone was seen only a few times. CDR3 loop: CASTPGTVSPQPQHF. Written as DNA, the CDR3 is TGTGCCAGCACTCCCGGGACAGTGTCCCCGCAGCCCCAGCATTTT. The chain recombines TRBV2 with TRBJ1-5; 7 bases are a match to TRBD1. Germline CDR1 reads SNHLY; CDR2 reads FYNNEI. The CDR3 totals 15 residues. V shed 7 bases and J 7 bases; nucleotides not matched to a gene: 13.

This clone showed up just a few times. The chain couples TRBV19 to TRBJ1-2; 8 bases align to TRBD1. This CDR3 contains 13 residues. After removal of 6 bases from V and 4 bases from J, the junction contained 4 bases not matched to a gene. The germline V gene encodes CDR1 LNHDA and CDR2 SQIVND (reference sequence). The CDR3 bases are TGTGCCAGTAGGCCCGGGACAGGCTATGGCTACACCTTC. Residues: CASRPGTGYGYTF.

The V gene is TRBV9, the J gene TRBJ2-5, with D unclear. The CDR3 covers 15 residues. Per germline, CDR1 SGDLS and CDR2 YYNGEE. Trimming stripped 0 bases from V and 1 base from J, with 10 bases between. The CDR3 reads CASSVGYSRQETQYF. The CDR3, as DNA: TGTGCCAGCAGCGTAGGATACAGCCGCCAAGAGACCCAGTACTTC.

The table lists this clone with a few counts. The chain couples TRBV7-9 to TRBJ2-7; D unresolved. This CDR3 has 12 amino acids. Germline lookup yields CDR1 SEHNR and CDR2 FQNEAQ (reference sequence). V dropped 8 bases and J dropped 2 bases, with 10 bases sitting between them. CDR3 sequence: CASGVGAYEQYF. For the CDR3, the DNA is TGTGCCAGCGGTGTCGGAGCCTACGAGCAGTACTTC.

This clone appeared a few times. The rearrangement uses TRBV10-3 and TRBJ2-1, with a weak D call TRBD2 (6 bases). CDR1 is ENHRY, CDR2 SYGVKD, per germline. The CDR3 length is 14 residues. With 6 bases removed from V and 8 bases from J, the gap between germline ends came to 17 bases. The CDR3 region has the DNA TGTGCCATCAGCCTAGACCGGGACTTACATGAGCAGTTCTTC. Translating it yields CAISLDRDLHEQFF.

Points on this clone: The same CDR3 can be traced to other DNA sequences in this sample. The gene calls are TRBV28 and TRBJ1-1; D remains ambiguous. CDR1 and CDR2 (germline): MDHEN, SYDVKM. Trimming removed 2 bases at V and 8 bases at J, with 6 bases between. This CDR3 comprises 11 residues. For the CDR3, the DNA is TGTGCCAGCAGTTTAACCCGGGAAGCTTTCTTT. Translating gives CASSLTREAFF.

In its sample, this clone was seen a few times. The chain recombines TRBV7-2 with TRBJ2-3; 8 bases match TRBD2. Germline values: CDR1 SGHTA, CDR2 FQGNSA. The CDR3 sequence is 17 residues long. V shed 2 bases, J shed 0 bases, and the junction held 7 bases outside the gene matches. The CDR3: CASSLTLAGPSTDTQYF. CDR3 DNA: TGTGCCAGCAGCTTAACGTTAGCGGGACCGAGCACAGATACGCAGTATTTT.

This clone has a handful of counts. The chain combines TRBV4-1 with TRBJ1-2, with unresolved D. Germline loops: CDR1 MGHRA, CDR2 YSYEKL. There are 13 residues in the CDR3. V lost 1 base, J lost 5 bases, and 8 bases lay in between. The CDR3 DNA is TGCGCCAGCAGCCAAGCGGGAGGGTATGGCTACACCTTC. Protein sequence: CASSQAGGYGYTF.

This clone was found a few times. J is TRBJ2-2 and V is TRBV9; D might be TRBD1 (6 bases). Germline lookup yields CDR1 SGDLS and CDR2 YYNGEE. The CDR3 has 15 residues. Trimming took off 0 bases at V and 7 bases at J, with 13 bases between the two ends. CDR3 in amino acids: CASSVDPGDDGELFF. The DNA for the CDR3 is TGTGCCAGCAGCGTAGATCCAGGGGATGACGGGGAGCTGTTTTTT. The variable domain in full, completed from reference TRBV9 and TRBJ2-2, reads DSGVTQTPKHLITATGQRVTLRCSPRSGDLSVYWYQQSLDQGLQFLIQYYNGEERAKGNILERFSAQQFPDLHSELNLSSLELGDSALYFCASSVDPGDDGELFFGEGSRLTVL.

The V and J genes are TRBV5-4 and TRBJ2-7, with D perhaps matching TRBD1 (6 bases). This CDR3 has 15 amino acids. V dropped 2 bases and J dropped 4 bases, with 16 bases sitting between them. CDR1 is SGHNT, CDR2 YYREEE, per germline (reference sequence). CDR3 in amino acids: CASSFVTGSLYEQYF. The CDR3 bases are TGTGCCAGCAGCTTTGTGACAGGTTCATTGTACGAGCAGTACTTC.

This clone has just a few counts. V gene TRBV9 combines with J gene TRBJ2-3; TRBD1 is a possible D gene (5 bases). Per the germline V gene, CDR1 is SGDLS and CDR2 is YYNGEE. This CDR3 has 12 amino acids. The V and J ends lost 3 bases and 4 bases respectively, with 6 bases between them. The CDR3 is CASSAGPDTQYF. The DNA for the CDR3 is TGTGCCAGCAGCGCAGGGCCAGATACGCAGTATTTT. The variable domain in full, with the rest retrieved from reference TRBV9 and TRBJ2-3, is DSGVTQTPKHLITATGQRVTLRCSPRSGDLSVYWYQQSLDQGLQFLIQYYNGEERAKGNILERFSAQQFPDLHSELNLSSLELGDSALYFCASSAGPDTQYFGPGTRLTVL.

This clone was counted only a few times. The chain carries TRBV2 and TRBJ2-1; possibly TRBD2 for D (6 bases). Trimming stripped 8 bases from V and 4 bases from J, with 18 bases between. CDR3 length: 15 amino acids. Germline CDR1 and CDR2: SNHLY and FYNNEI. The CDR3 region has the DNA TGTGCCAGCCCTCGAGGAGGGCAGTCTTACAATGAGCAGTTCTTC. This translates into CASPRGGQSYNEQFF.

This rearrangement joins TRBV4-1 to TRBJ1-3; a possible D gene is TRBD1 (5 bases). The CDR3 is 15 residues long. Germline CDR1 MGHRA, CDR2 YSYEKL. Between the trimmed V and J ends, which lost 4 bases and 0 bases, there was a span of 10 bases. The CDR3 loop reads CASSRGRVSGNTIYF. The CDR3 region has the DNA TGCGCCAGCAGCCGAGGCAGGGTCTCTGGAAACACCATATATTTT.

The CDR3 DNA reads TGTGCCTGGAGTATAACCGGGACAGGGGGTAGTCAGCCCCAGCATTTT. Protein product: CAWSITGTGGSQPQHF. V and J are TRBV30 and TRBJ1-5, with TRBD1 identical over 11 bases. Germline V gene sequence: CDR1 GTSNPN, CDR2 SVGIG (reference sequence). The CDR3 runs to 16 residues. V lost 2 bases, J lost 6 bases, and 9 bases stayed unmatched.

With regard to this clone: One junction end does not reproduce the germline sequence, and a read error may be involved. The chain couples TRBV5-1 to TRBJ1-6, with TRBD1 identical over 7 bases. Germline V gives CDR1 SGHRS, CDR2 YFSETQ. The CDR3 is 12 amino acids. CDR3 sequence (DNA): TGCGCCAGCAGCTTGACAGGGGCCCCCTTGGACTTT. Its translation: CASSLTGAPLDF.

This sequence joins TRBV11-2 and TRBJ2-3, with D perhaps matching TRBD2 (6 bases). Germline CDR1 and CDR2: SGHAT and FQNNGV. Between the trimmed V and J ends, which lost 8 bases and 5 bases, there was a span of 29 bases. The CDR3 consists of 18 residues. The CDR3 bases are TGTGCCAGCCGTCAAAGGGCCGGGGGAGCAGGGACGGAAGATACGCAGTATTTT. Its translation is CASRQRAGGAGTEDTQYF.

V and J are TRBV7-2 and TRBJ1-2, with no clear D. This CDR3 region has 15 residues. Trimming left V 2 bases short and J 7 bases short, with 17 bases between. Germline loops: CDR1 SGHTA, CDR2 FQGNSA. CDR3 loop: CASSLTREGFGGYTF. CDR3 coding DNA: TGTGCCAGCAGCTTAACTCGGGAGGGATTTGGTGGCTACACCTTC.

This clone was found a few times. J is TRBJ2-1 and V is TRBV28; D unresolved. The CDR3 length is 12 residues. Trimming removed 1 base from V and 6 bases from J, with 4 bases in between. Germline values: CDR1 MDHEN, CDR2 SYDVKM. CDR3 bases: TGTGCCAGCAGTTTATTGAGCAATGAGCAGTTCTTC. It translates to CASSLLSNEQFF.

This clone was seen only a few times. This chain connects TRBV7-3 to TRBJ2-3; D is possibly TRBD2 (6 bases). V was trimmed by 2 bases and J by 4 bases, leaving 10 bases between them. Germline-derived CDR1 and CDR2 are SGHTA and FQGTGA. The CDR3 contains 14 residues. In DNA, the CDR3 is TGTGCCAGCAGCTTAGGCGGGACGGCAGATACGCAGTATTTT. Protein: CASSLGGTADTQYF.

The gene calls are TRBV6-5 and TRBJ2-3; D ambiguous. There are 14 residues in the CDR3. Germline V gene sequence: CDR1 MNHEY, CDR2 SVGAGI. V shed 10 bases and J shed 0 bases, with 14 bases lying between them. The CDR3 protein is CATSSGPSTDTQYF. As DNA, the CDR3 is TGTGCCACTTCCAGTGGCCCTAGCACAGATACGCAGTATTTT.